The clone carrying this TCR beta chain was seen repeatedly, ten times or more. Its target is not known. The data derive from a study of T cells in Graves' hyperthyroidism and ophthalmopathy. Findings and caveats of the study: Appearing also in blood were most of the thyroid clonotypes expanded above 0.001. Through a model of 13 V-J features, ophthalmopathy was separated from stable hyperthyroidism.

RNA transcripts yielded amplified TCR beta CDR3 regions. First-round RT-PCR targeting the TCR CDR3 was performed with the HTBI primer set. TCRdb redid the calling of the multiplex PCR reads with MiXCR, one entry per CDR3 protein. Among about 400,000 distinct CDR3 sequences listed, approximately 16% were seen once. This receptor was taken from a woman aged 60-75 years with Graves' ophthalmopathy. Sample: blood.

This CDR3 is CASSWSRDTSYEQYF. CDR3 in DNA: TGCGCCAGCAGTTGGAGCCGGGACACATCCTACGAGCAGTACTTC. The chain recombines TRBV5-1 with TRBJ2-7; perhaps TRBD1 as D (6 bases). CDR3 length: 15 amino acids. Germline V gene lookup returns CDR1 SGHRS and CDR2 YFSETQ. V was pared by 5 bases and J by 1 base, with 16 bases between. Filled out from reference TRBV5-1 and TRBJ2-7, the complete variable domain reads KAGVTQTPRYLIKTRGQQVTLSCSPISGHRSVSWYQQTPGQGLQFLFEYFSETQRNKGNFPGRFSGRQFSNSRSEMNVSTLELGDSALYLCASSWSRDTSYEQYFGPGTRLTVT.